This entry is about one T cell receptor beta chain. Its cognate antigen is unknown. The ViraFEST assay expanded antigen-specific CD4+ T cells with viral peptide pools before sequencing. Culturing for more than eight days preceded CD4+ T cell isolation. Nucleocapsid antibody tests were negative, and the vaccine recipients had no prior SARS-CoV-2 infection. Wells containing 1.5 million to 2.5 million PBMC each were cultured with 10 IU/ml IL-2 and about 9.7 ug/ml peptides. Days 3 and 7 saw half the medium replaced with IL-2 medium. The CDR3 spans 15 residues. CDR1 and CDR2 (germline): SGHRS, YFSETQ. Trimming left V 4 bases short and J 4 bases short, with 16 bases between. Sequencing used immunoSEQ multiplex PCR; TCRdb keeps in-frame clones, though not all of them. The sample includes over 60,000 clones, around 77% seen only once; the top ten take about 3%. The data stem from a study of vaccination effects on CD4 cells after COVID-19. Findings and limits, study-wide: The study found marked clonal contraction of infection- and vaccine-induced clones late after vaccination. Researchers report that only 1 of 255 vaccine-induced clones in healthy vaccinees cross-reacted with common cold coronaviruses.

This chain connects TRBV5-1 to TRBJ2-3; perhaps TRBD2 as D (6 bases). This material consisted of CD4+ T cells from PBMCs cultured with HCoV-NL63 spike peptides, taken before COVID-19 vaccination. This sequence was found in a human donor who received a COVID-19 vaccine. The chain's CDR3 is CASSGYGSGSDTQYF. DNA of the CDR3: TGCGCCAGCAGCGGTTACGGCAGCGGGTCAGATACGCAGTATTTT. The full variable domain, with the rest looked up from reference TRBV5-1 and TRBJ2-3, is KAGVTQTPRYLIKTRGQQVTLSCSPISGHRSVSWYQQTPGQGLQFLFEYFSETQRNKGNFPGRFSGRQFSNSRSEMNVSTLELGDSALYLCASSGYGSGSDTQYFGPGTRLTVL.